The rows below give T cell receptor beta chains drawn from one sample of a study of cytomegalovirus exposure and HLA in healthy donors. Sequencing used immunoSEQ multiplex PCR; TCRdb keeps in-frame clones, though not all of them. The ten top clones account for 2% to 3%, within a sample of around 64,000 clones. Sequencing was performed on PBMCs. The receptors were gathered from a female donor in good health and CMV-seropositive. Both conserved end residues are part of each CDR3. The D gene is left open where the match is weak.

DNA: TGTGCCAGCAGCTGGACAGGGGCTTCGTACGAGCAGTACTTC
CDR3: CASSWTGASYEQYF
D: TRBD1
J: TRBJ2-7
V: TRBV2

DNA: TGTGCCAGTAGTTCCGGACTAGCGGGTGACAATGAGCAGTTCTTC
CDR3: CASSSGLAGDNEQFF
D: TRBD2
J: TRBJ2-1
V: TRBV19

DNA: TGTGCCAGCAGCGGAGTGCCCAGGGGGCTAGAGACCCAGTACTTC
CDR3: CASSGVPRGLETQYF
D: TRBD1
J: TRBJ2-5
V: TRBV7-9

DNA: TGTGCCAGCAGTTTCCGACCGGGATCGGGCTACGAGCAGTACTTC
CDR3: CASSFRPGSGYEQYF
D: .
J: TRBJ2-7
V: TRBV27

DNA: TGCGCCAGCAGCCAAGAGCAGGGTACCAATGAGCAGTTCTTC
CDR3: CASSQEQGTNEQFF
D: .
J: TRBJ2-1
V: TRBV4-3

DNA: TGTGCCAGCAGCCAAGCCGCGGGCTCCGGGGCCTACGAGCAGTACTTC
CDR3: CASSQAAGSGAYEQYF
D: .
J: TRBJ2-7
V: TRBV4-2

DNA: TGTGCCAGTAGTATGGGGCACAGCAATCAGCCCCAGCATTTT
CDR3: CASSMGHSNQPQHF
D: .
J: TRBJ1-5
V: TRBV19

DNA: TGTGCCAGTAGTATGTCACAGGGAAGAGGCGAGCAGTACTTC
CDR3: CASSMSQGRGEQYF
D: .
J: TRBJ2-7
V: TRBV19

DNA: TGTGCCAGCAGCCACCCGCCAGGCATGAACACTGAAGCTTTCTTT
CDR3: CASSHPPGMNTEAFF
D: .
J: TRBJ1-1
V: TRBV5-4

DNA: TGTGCCAGCACCTCAGGGTTTCAGGGTGAAAAACTGTTTTTT
CDR3: CASTSGFQGEKLFF
D: .
J: TRBJ1-4
V: TRBV18